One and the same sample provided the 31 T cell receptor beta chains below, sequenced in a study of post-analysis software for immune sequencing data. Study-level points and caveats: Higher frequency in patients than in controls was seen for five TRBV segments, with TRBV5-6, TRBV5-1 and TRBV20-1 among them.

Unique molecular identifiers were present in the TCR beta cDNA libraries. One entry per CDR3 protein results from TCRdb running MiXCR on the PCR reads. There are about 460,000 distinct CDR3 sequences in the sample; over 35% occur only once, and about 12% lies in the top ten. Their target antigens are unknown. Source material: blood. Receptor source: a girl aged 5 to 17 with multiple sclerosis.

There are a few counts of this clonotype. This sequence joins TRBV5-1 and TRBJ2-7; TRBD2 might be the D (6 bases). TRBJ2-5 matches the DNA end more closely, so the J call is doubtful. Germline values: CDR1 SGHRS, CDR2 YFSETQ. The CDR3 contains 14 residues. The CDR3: CASSWSSVGETQYF. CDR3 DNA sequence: TGCGCCAGCAGCTGGTCTAGCGTCGGGGAGACCCAGTACTTC.

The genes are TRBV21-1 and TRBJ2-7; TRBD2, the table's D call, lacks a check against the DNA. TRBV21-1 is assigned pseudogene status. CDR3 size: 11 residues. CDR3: CASSKDWEQYF. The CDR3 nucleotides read TGTGCCAGCAGCAAGGACTGGGAGCAGTACTTC.

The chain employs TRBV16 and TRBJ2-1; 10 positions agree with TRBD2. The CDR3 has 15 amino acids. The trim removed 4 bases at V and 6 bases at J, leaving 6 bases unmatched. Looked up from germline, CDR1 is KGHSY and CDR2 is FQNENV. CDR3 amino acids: CASSRSSGSGNEQFF. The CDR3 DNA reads TGTGCCAGCAGCCGGTCTAGCGGGAGTGGCAATGAGCAGTTCTTC.

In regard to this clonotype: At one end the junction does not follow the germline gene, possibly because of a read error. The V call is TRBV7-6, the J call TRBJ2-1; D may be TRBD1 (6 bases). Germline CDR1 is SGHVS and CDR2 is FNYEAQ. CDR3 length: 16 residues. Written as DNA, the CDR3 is TGTGCCAGCAGCTTAAGGGGGAGCTCCTCCTACAATGGGCAGTTCTTC. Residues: CASSLRGSSSYNGQFF.

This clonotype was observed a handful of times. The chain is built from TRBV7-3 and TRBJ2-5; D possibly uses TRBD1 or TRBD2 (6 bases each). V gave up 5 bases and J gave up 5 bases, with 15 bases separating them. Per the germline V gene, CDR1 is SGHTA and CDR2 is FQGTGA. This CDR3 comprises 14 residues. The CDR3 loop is CASSQQGAGETQYF. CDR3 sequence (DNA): TGTGCCAGCAGCCAACAGGGTGCGGGGGAGACCCAGTACTTC. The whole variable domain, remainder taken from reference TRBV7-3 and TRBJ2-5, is GAGVSQTPSNKVTEKGKYVELRCDPISGHTALYWYRQSLGQGPEFLIYFQGTGAADDSGLPNDRFFAVRPEGSVSTLKIQRTERGDSAVYLCASSQQGAGETQYFGPGTRLLVL.

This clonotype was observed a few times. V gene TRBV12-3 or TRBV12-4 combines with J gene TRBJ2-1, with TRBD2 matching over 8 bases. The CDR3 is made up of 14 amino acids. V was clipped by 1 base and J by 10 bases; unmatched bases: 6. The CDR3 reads CASSLERGHREQFF. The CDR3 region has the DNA TGTGCCAGCAGTTTAGAGCGGGGGCATAGGGAGCAGTTCTTC.

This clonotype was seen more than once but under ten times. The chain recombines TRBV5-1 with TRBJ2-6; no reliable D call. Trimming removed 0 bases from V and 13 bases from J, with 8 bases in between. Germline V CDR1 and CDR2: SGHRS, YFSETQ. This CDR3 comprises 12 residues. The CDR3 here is CASSLDGPVLTF. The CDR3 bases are TGCGCCAGCAGCTTGGACGGACCTGTCCTGACTTTC.

The chain's CDR3 is CASSFGRGRLEQYF. Written as DNA, the CDR3 is TGTGCCAGCAGTTTCGGCAGGGGGCGGCTTGAGCAGTACTTC. J is TRBJ2-5 and V is TRBV27; 8 nucleotides align to TRBD1. V shed 3 bases, J shed 11 bases, and the junction held 11 bases outside the gene matches. This CDR3 is built from 14 residues. Germline CDR1 is MNHEY and CDR2 is SMNVEV (reference sequence).

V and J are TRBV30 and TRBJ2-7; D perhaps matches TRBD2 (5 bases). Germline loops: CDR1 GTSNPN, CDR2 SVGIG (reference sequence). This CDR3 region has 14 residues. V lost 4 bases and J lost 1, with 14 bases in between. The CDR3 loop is CAWMSSAGSYEQYF. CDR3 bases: TGTGCCTGGATGAGTAGCGCCGGGTCCTACGAGCAGTACTTC. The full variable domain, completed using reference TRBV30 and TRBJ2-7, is SQTIHQWPATLVQPVGSPLSLECTVEGTSNPNLYWYRQAAGRGLQLLFYSVGIGQISSEVPQNLSASRPQDRQFILSSKKLLLSDSGFYLCAWMSSAGSYEQYFGPGTRLTVT.

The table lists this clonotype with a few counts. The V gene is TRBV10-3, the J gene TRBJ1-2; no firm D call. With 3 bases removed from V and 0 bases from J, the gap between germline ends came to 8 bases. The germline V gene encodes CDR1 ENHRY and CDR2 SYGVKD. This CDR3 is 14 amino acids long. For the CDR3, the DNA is TGTGCCATCAGTGAAGGATCAGCTAACTATGGCTACACCTTC. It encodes CAISEGSANYGYTF.

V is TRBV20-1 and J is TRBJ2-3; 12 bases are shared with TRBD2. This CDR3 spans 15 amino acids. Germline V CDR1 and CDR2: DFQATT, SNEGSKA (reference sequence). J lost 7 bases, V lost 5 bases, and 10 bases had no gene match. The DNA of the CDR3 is TGCAGTGCTCCCCGTGGACTAGCGGGAATGAATACGCAGTATTTT. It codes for CSAPRGLAGMNTQYF.

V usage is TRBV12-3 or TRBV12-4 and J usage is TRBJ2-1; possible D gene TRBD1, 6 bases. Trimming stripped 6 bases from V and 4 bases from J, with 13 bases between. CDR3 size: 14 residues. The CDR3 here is CASRTGLPYNEQFF. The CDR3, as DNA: TGTGCCAGCAGAACAGGGCTTCCGTACAATGAGCAGTTCTTC.

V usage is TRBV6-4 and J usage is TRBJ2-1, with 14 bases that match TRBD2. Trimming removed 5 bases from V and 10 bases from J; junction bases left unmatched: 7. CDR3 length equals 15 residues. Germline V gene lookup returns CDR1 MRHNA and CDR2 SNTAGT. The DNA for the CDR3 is TGTGCCAGCAGTCCCGGGACTAGCGGGAGTGGGGAGCAGTTCTTC. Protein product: CASSPGTSGSGEQFF.

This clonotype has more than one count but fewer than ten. Here the CDR3 reads CASSRGLAGSYEQYF. The CDR3 DNA reads TGTGCCAGCAGCCGCGGGCTAGCGGGGTCCTACGAGCAGTACTTC. The chain recombines TRBV12-3 or TRBV12-4 with TRBJ2-7, with 9 nucleotides matching TRBD2. The V segment lost 6 bases and the J segment 1 base; nucleotides outside the gene matches: 7. There are 15 residues in the CDR3.

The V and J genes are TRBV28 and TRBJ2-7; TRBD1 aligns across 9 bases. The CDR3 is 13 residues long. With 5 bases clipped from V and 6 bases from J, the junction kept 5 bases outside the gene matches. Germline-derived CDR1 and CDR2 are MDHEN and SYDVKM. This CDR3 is CASSPWTGVEQYF. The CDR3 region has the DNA TGTGCCAGCAGTCCCTGGACAGGGGTCGAGCAGTACTTC.

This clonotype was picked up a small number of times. CDR3 residues: CASSRRTGSSYNEQFF. In DNA form, the CDR3 reads TGTGCCAGCAGTCGGAGGACGGGCTCCTCCTACAATGAGCAGTTCTTC. The chain uses TRBV27 and TRBJ2-1; the D gene is possibly TRBD2 (5 bases). CDR1 and CDR2 from the germline V gene are MNHEY and SMNVEV (reference sequence). Trimming removed 5 bases from V and 0 bases from J, with 14 bases in between. This CDR3 region has 16 residues.

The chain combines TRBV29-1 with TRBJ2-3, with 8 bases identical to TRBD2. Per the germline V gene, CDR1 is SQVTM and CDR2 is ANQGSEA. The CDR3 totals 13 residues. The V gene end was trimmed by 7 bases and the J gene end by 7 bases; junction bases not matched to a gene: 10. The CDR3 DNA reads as TGCAGCGCTGTAGCGGGACTCAGTCATACGCAGTATTTT. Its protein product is CSAVAGLSHTQYF.

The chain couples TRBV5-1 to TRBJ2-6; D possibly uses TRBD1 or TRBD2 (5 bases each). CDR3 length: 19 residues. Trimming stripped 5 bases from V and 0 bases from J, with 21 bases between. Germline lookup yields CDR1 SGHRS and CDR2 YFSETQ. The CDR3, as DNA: TGCGCCAGCAGACCCCTTGTGAGGGGTCCCCTCTCTGGGGCCAACGTCCTGACTTTC. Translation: CASRPLVRGPLSGANVLTF.

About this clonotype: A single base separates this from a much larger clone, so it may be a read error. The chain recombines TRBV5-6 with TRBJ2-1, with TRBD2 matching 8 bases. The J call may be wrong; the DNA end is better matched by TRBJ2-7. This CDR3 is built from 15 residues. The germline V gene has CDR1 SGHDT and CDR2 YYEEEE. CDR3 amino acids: CASSLAGGSYNEQYF. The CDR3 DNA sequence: TGTGCCAGCAGCTTGGCGGGAGGGTCCTACAATGAGCAGTACTTC.

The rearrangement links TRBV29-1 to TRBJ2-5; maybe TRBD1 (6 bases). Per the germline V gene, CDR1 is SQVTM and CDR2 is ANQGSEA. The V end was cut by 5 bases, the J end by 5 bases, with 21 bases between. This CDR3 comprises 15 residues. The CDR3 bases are TGCAGCGTTCCTACCCCGACAGGTTGGGACGAGACCCAGTACTTC. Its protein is CSVPTPTGWDETQYF.

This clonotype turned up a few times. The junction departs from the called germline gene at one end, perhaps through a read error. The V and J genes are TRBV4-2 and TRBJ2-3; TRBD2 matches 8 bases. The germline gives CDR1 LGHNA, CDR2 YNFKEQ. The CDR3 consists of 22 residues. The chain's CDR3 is CAGSQVPPGLGTTSPRKDTQYF. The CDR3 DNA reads TGTGCCGGCAGCCAAGTCCCCCCGGGACTAGGAACAACCAGTCCCAGAAAAGATACGCAGTATTTT.

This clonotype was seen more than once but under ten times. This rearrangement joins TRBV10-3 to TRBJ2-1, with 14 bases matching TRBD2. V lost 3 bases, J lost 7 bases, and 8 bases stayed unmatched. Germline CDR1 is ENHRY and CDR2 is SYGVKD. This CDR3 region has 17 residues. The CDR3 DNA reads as TGTGCCATCAGTGACCCCTATGGGACTAGCGGGAGTAATGAGCAGTTCTTC. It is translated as CAISDPYGTSGSNEQFF.

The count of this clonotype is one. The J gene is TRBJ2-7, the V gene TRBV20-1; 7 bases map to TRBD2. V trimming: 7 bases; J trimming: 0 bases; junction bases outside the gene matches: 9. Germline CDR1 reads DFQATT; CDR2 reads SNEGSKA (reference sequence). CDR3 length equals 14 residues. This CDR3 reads CSVEGSGLSYEQYF. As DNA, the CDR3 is TGCAGTGTTGAGGGTAGCGGGCTCTCCTACGAGCAGTACTTC.

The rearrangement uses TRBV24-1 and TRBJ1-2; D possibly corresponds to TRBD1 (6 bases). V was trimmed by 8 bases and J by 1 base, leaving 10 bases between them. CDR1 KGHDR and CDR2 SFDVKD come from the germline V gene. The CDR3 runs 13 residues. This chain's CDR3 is CATMDSYNYGYTF. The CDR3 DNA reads TGTGCCACCATGGACAGCTATAACTATGGCTACACCTTC.

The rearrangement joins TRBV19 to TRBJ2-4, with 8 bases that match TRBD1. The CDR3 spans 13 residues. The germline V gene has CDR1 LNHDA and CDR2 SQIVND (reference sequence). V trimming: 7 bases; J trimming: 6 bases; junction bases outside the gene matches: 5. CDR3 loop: CASTTGTGNIQYF. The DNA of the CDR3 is TGTGCCAGTACTACCGGGACAGGAAACATTCAGTACTTC.

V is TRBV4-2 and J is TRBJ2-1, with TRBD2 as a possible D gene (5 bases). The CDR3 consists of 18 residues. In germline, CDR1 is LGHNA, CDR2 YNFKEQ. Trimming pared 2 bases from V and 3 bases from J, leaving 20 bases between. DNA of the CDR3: TGTGCCAGCAGCCAAACCCAAGGACCATCCGACTACTACAATGAGCAGTTCTTC. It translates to CASSQTQGPSDYYNEQFF.

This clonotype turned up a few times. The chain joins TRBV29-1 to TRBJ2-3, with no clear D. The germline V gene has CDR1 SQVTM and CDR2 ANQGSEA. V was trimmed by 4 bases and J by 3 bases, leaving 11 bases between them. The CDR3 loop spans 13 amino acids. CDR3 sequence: CSVVDPATDTQYF. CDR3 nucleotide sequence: TGCAGCGTTGTAGACCCAGCGACAGATACGCAGTATTTT.

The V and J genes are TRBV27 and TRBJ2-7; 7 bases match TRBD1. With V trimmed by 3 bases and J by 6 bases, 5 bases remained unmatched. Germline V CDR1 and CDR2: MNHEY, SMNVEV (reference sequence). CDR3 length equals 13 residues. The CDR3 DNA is TGTGCCAGCAGTTTTCTTGACAGGGCCGAGCAGTACTTC. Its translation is CASSFLDRAEQYF.

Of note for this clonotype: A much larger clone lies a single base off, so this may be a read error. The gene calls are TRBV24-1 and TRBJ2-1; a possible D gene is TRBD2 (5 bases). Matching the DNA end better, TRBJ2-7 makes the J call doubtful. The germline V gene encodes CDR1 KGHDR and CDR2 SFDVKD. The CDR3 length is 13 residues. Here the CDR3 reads CATSPGSDNEQYF. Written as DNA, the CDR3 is TGTGCCACCAGTCCGGGATCCGACAATGAGCAGTACTTC.

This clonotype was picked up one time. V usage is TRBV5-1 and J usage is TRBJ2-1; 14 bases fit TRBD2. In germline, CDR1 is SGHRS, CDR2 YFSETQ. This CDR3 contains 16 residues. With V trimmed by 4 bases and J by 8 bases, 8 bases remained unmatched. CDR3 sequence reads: CASSTPGTSGSDEQFF. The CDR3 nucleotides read TGCGCCAGCAGCACCCCCGGGACTAGCGGGAGCGATGAGCAGTTCTTC.

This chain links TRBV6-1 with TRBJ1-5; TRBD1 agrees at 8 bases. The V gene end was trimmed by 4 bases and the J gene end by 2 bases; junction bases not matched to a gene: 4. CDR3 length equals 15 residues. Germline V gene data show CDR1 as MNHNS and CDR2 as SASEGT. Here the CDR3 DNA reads TGTGCCAGCAGTGTTCTGGGACAGGGCAATCAGCCCCAGCATTTT. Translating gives CASSVLGQGNQPQHF.